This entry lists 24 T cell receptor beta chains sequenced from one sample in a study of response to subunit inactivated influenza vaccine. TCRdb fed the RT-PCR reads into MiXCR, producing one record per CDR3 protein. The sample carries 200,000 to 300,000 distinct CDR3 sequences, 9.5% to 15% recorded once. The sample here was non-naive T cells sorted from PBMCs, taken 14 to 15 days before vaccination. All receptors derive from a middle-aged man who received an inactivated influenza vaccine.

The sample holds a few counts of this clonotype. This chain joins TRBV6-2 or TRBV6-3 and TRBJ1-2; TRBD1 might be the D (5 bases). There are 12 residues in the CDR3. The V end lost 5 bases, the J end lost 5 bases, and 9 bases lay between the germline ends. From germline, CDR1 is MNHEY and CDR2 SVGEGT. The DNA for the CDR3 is TGTGCCAGCAGTCCGGCAGGGTATGGCTACACCTTC. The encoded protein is CASSPAGYGYTF.

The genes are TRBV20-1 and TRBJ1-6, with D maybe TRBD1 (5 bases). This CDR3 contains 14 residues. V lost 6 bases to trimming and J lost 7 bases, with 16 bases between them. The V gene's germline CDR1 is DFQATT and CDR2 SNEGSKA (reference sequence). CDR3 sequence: CSARGGRANSPLHF. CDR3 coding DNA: TGCAGTGCAAGGGGTGGCAGGGCCAATTCACCCCTCCACTTT.

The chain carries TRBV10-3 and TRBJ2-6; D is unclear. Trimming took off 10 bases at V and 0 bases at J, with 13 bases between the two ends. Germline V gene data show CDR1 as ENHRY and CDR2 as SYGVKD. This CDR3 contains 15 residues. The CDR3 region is CATETDRSGANVLTF. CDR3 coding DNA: TGTGCCACTGAGACGGACCGCTCTGGGGCCAACGTCCTGACTTTC.

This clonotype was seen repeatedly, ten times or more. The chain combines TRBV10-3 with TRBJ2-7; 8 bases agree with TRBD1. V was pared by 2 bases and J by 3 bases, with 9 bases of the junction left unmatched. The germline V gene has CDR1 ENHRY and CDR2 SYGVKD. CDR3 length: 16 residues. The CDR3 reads CAISEPWTGTYYEQYF. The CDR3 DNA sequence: TGTGCCATCAGTGAGCCGTGGACAGGGACTTACTACGAGCAGTACTTC.

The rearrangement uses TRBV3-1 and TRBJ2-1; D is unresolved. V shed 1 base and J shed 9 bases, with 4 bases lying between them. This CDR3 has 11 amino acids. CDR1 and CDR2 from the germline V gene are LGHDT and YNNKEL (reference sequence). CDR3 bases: TGTGCCAGCAGCCAAGCCTTTGAGCAGTTCTTC. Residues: CASSQAFEQFF.

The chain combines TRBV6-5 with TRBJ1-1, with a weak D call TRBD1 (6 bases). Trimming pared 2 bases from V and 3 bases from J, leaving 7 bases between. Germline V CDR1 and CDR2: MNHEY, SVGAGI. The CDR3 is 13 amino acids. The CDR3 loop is CASSYHRDTEAFF. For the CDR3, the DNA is TGTGCCAGCAGTTACCACAGGGACACTGAAGCTTTCTTT.

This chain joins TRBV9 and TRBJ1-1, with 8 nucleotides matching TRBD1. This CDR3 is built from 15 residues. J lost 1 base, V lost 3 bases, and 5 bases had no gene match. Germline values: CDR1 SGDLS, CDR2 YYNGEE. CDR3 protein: CASSGRQGPNTEAFF. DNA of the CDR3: TGTGCCAGCAGCGGGCGACAGGGGCCGAACACTGAAGCTTTCTTT.

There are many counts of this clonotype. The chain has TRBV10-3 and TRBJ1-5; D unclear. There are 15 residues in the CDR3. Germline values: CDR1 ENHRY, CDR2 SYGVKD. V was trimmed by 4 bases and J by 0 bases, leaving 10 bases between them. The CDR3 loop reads CAISGSQYSNQPQHF. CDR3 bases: TGTGCCATCAGTGGGAGTCAGTATAGCAATCAGCCCCAGCATTTT.

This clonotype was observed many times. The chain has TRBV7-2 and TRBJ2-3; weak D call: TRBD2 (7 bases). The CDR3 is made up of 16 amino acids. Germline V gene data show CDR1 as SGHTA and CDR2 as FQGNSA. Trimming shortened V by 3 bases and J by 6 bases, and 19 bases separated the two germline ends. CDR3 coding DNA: TGTGCCAGCAGCTTGCTGACGGGGAGGGGGTCGGATACGCAGTATTTT. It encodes CASSLLTGRGSDTQYF.

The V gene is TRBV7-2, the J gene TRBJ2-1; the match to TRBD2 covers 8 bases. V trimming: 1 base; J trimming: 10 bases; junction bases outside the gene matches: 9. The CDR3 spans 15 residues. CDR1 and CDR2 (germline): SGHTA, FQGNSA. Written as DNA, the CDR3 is TGTGCCAGCAGCTTAGTCGGGGGGGGCTATCGGGAGCAGTTCTTC. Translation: CASSLVGGGYREQFF.

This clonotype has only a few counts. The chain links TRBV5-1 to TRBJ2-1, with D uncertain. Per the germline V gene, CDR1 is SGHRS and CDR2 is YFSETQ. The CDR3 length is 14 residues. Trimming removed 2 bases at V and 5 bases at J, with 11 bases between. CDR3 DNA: TGCGCCAGCAGCTTCCAGAATCTCCACAATGAGCAGTTCTTC. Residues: CASSFQNLHNEQFF.

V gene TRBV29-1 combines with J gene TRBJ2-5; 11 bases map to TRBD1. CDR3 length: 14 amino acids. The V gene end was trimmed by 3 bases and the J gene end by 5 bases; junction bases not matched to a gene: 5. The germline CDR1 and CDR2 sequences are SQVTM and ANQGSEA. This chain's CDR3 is CSVDTGQGVETQYF. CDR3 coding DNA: TGCAGCGTTGACACGGGACAGGGGGTGGAGACCCAGTACTTC.

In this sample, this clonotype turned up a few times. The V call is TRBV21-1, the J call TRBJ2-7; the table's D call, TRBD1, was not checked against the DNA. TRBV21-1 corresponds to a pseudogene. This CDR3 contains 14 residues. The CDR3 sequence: CASSEGGIAYEQYF. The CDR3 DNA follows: TGTGCCAGCAGCGAAGGGGGGATAGCCTACGAGCAGTACTTC.

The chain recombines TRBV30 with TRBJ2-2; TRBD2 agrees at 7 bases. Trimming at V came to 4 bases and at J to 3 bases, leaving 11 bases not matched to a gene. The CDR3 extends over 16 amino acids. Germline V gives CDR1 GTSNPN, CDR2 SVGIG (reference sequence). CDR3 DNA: TGTGCCTGGACCCCACGGGGAGCGGGACACACCGGGGAGCTGTTTTTT. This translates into CAWTPRGAGHTGELFF.

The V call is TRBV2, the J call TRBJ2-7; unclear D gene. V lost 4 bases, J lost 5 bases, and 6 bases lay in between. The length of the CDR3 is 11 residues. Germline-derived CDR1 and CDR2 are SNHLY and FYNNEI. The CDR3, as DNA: TGTGCCAGCAGTGGGTTCGACGAGCAGTACTTC. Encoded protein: CASSGFDEQYF.

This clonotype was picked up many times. The CDR3 loop reads CSAPLWLGQETQYF. CDR3 bases: TGCAGTGCTCCCCTCTGGCTAGGTCAAGAGACCCAGTACTTC. The rearrangement uses TRBV20-1 and TRBJ2-5; no definite D call. CDR1 and CDR2 (germline): DFQATT, SNEGSKA (reference sequence). V shed 5 bases and J shed 2 bases, with 15 bases lying between them. The CDR3 is 14 amino acids.

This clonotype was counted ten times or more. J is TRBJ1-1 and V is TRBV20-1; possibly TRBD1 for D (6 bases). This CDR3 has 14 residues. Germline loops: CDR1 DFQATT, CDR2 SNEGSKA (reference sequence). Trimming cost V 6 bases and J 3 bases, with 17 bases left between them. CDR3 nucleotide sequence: TGCAGTGCCCCGGGGGGCAGCCGAGACACTGAAGCTTTCTTT. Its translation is CSAPGGSRDTEAFF.

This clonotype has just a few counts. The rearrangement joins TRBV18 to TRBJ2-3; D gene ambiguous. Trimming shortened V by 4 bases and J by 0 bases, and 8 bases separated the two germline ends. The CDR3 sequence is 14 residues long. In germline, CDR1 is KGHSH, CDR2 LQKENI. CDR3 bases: TGTGCCAGCTCACGGGCCTTTAGCACAGATACGCAGTATTTT. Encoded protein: CASSRAFSTDTQYF.

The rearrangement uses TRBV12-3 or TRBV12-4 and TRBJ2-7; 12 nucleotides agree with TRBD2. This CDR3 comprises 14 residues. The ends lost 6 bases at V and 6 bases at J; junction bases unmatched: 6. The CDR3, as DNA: TGTGCCAGCAGCCCTAGCGGGAGGGGTGGCGAGCAGTACTTC. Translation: CASSPSGRGGEQYF.

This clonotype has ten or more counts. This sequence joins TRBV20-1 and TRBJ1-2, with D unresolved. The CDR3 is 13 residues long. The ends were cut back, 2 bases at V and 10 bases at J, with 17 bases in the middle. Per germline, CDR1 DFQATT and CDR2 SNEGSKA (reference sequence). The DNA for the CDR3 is TGCAGTGCTAGAAACAGAATAACTCTGGACTACACCTTC. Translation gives CSARNRITLDYTF.

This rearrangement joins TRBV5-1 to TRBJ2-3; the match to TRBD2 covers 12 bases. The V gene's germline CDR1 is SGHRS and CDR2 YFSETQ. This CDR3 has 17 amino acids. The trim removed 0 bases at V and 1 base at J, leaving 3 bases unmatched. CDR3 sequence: CASSLAPSGRGTDTQYF. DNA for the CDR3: TGCGCCAGCAGCTTGGCTCCTAGCGGGAGGGGCACAGATACGCAGTATTTT. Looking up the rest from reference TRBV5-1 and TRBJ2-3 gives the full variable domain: KAGVTQTPRYLIKTRGQQVTLSCSPISGHRSVSWYQQTPGQGLQFLFEYFSETQRNKGNFPGRFSGRQFSNSRSEMNVSTLELGDSALYLCASSLAPSGRGTDTQYFGPGTRLTVL.

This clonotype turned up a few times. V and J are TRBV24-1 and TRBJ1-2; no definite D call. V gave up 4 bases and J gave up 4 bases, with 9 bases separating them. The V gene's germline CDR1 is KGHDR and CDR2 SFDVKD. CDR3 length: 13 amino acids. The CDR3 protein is CATSERLFYGYTF. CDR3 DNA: TGTGCCACCAGTGAGAGATTATTCTATGGCTACACCTTC.

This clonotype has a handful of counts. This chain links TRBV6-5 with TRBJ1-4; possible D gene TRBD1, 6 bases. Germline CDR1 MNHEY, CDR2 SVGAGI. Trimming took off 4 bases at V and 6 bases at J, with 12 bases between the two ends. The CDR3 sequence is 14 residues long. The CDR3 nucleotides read TGTGCCAGCAGTTTCAGTGGGGGGCATGAAAAACTGTTTTTT. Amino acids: CASSFSGGHEKLFF.

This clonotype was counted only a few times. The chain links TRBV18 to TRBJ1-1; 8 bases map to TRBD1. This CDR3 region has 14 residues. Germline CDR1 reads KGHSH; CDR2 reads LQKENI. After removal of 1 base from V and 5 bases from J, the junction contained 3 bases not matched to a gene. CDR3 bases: TGTGCCAGCTCACCACGGACAGGGAGTACTGAAGCTTTCTTT. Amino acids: CASSPRTGSTEAFF.